This T cell receptor beta chain was sequenced during a study of blood T cell repertoires in COVID-19. Losses at the gene ends were 1 base for V and 4 bases for J; bases not matched to a gene: 0. CDR3 size: 13 residues. Germline V lookup: CDR1 LNHDA, CDR2 SQIVND (reference sequence). The study drew participants aged about 18 to 95 years from some 23 US areas. Clinical histories supplied by participants themselves formed the basis of cohort assignment. The table came from immunoSEQ multiplex PCR; TCRdb's copy has only in-frame clones and leaves some out. The data contain about 180,000 clones, 70% to 85% of them singletons.

This chain links TRBV19 with TRBJ2-7, with 8 bases aligning to TRBD1. Material for sequencing was PBMCs or T cells enriched from blood (not recorded which). This TCR was sampled from a man between 50 and 59 years old who had recovered from COVID-19. Here the CDR3 DNA reads TGTGCCAGTAGTATAGGACAGGGGTACGAGCAGTACTTC. This encodes CASSIGQGYEQYF. Full variable domain (outside the CDR3, taken from reference TRBV19 and TRBJ2-7): DGGITQSPKYLFRKEGQNVTLSCEQNLNHDAMYWYRQDPGQGLRLIYYSQIVNDFQKGDIAEGYSVSREKKESFPLTVTSAQKNPTAFYLCASSIGQGYEQYFGPGTRLTVT.